The 28 T cell receptor beta chains below were found in one sample sequenced in a study of human T cells and chemical hapten exposure. Each CDR3 protein gets one entry after TCRdb re-called the RACE reads with MiXCR. Found here are around 200,000 distinct CDR3 sequences, roughly 30% of them singletons; the top ten hold just under 3%. The time point here: pre-sensitization, week 0. Sample treatment: therapeutic diphenylcyclopropenone sensitization with weekly scalp DPC. This material consisted of whole blood, taken in connection with sensitization to the hapten diphenylcyclopropenone (DPC). These receptors were collected from a woman aged 25 to 39 with alopecia areata. Some clones in this sample may be carry-over from other donors' samples.

V and J are TRBV12-3 or TRBV12-4 and TRBJ1-2, with D perhaps matching TRBD1 (5 bases). The V end lost 6 bases, the J end lost 1 base, and 6 bases lay between the germline ends. The CDR3 spans 12 residues. The CDR3 spells CASRGDNYGYTF. The DNA for the CDR3 is TGTGCCAGCAGGGGGGATAACTATGGCTACACCTTC.

In nucleotides, the CDR3 is TGTGCCAGCAACAAACCAGGGAAGAACACTGAAGCTTTCTTT. Translation gives CASNKPGKNTEAFF. The genes are TRBV6-2 or TRBV6-3 and TRBJ1-1; possible D gene TRBD1, 5 bases. The CDR3 sequence is 14 residues long. V lost 7 bases and J lost 1, with 13 bases in between. Germline loops: CDR1 MNHEY, CDR2 SVGEGT.

The gene calls are TRBV9 and TRBJ1-2; D is unresolved. Germline-derived CDR1 and CDR2 are SGDLS and YYNGEE. Deletions cut 0 bases from V and 10 bases from J, with 13 bases between. The CDR3 consists of 13 residues. The CDR3 DNA reads TGTGCCAGCAGCGTAGAACAATCCCCTCCCTACACCTTC. Translated: CASSVEQSPPYTF.

This chain links TRBV4-3 with TRBJ2-1, with D possibly TRBD2 on 5 matching bases. Germline assignment: CDR1 LGHNA and CDR2 YSLEER. CDR3 length equals 14 residues. V dropped 2 bases and J dropped 9 bases, with 14 bases sitting between them. CDR3 DNA sequence: TGCGCCAGCAGCCAACCAGACCGCCGGGGTGAGCAGTTCTTC. Amino acid sequence: CASSQPDRRGEQFF.

In nucleotides, the CDR3 is TGTGCCAGCAGTTTGGCTAGCGGCCTCTGGGAGCAGTTCTTC. Translated: CASSLASGLWEQFF. The rearrangement links TRBV12-3 or TRBV12-4 to TRBJ2-1, with 7 bases aligning to TRBD2. The CDR3 has 14 amino acids. V lost 3 bases and J lost 10; bases outside the gene matches: 9.

This clonotype was recorded a few times. A junction end diverges from the germline sequence, so it may reflect a read error. The chain employs TRBV29-1 and TRBJ2-3; possibly TRBD1 for D (6 bases). Per the germline V gene, CDR1 is SQVTM and CDR2 is ANQGSEA. The CDR3 sequence is 12 residues long. The CDR3, as DNA: TGCAGCGTGGCGATCAGGGGCCGGGATCCGAATTTT. It translates to CSVAIRGRDPNF.

The CDR3 sequence: CASSLVSDEQFF. CDR3 coding DNA: TGTGCCAGCAGCTTAGTTAGCGATGAGCAGTTCTTC. The chain has TRBV7-9 and TRBJ2-1; tentatively, D is TRBD2 (5 bases). V shed 1 base and J shed 8 bases, with 6 bases lying between them. Germline values: CDR1 SEHNR, CDR2 FQNEAQ (reference sequence). This CDR3 has 12 residues. Supplemented by reference TRBV7-9 and TRBJ2-1, the full variable domain reads DTGVSQNPRHKITKRGQNVTFRCDPISEHNRLYWYRQTLGQGPEFLTYFQNEAQLEKSRLLSDRFSAERPKGSFSTLEIQRTEQGDSAMYLCASSLVSDEQFFGPGTRLTVL.

The rearrangement joins TRBV4-3 to TRBJ1-4; TRBD1 agrees at 7 bases. Per the germline V gene, CDR1 is LGHNA and CDR2 is YSLEER. The CDR3 has 15 amino acids. V gave up 0 bases and J gave up 7 bases; unmatched junction bases: 5. The chain's CDR3 is CASSQDPYRGEKLFF. The CDR3 DNA sequence: TGCGCCAGCAGCCAAGATCCATACAGGGGTGAAAAACTGTTTTTT.

V usage is TRBV20-1 and J usage is TRBJ2-5; possibly TRBD1 for D (5 bases). The germline V gene encodes CDR1 DFQATT and CDR2 SNEGSKA (reference sequence). This CDR3 spans 13 amino acids. Trimming removed 5 bases from V and 2 bases from J, with 12 bases in between. CDR3 in DNA: TGCAGTGCTTCCGAGGACATACAAGAGACCCAGTACTTC. This translates into CSASEDIQETQYF.

The chain is built from TRBV29-1 and TRBJ2-1, with 11 bases fitting TRBD2. The length of the CDR3 is 21 residues. The V gene end was trimmed by 1 base and the J gene end by 4 bases; junction bases not matched to a gene: 21. The germline V gene has CDR1 SQVTM and CDR2 ANQGSEA. CDR3 nucleotide sequence: TGCAGCGTTGAAGGGCGTCCCGGGACTAGCGGCTCCCACCGGGGTTACAATGAGCAGTTCTTC. This codes for CSVEGRPGTSGSHRGYNEQFF.

The chain combines TRBV5-1 with TRBJ2-1; D may be TRBD1 (6 bases). The CDR3 is made up of 17 amino acids. CDR1 SGHRS and CDR2 YFSETQ come from the germline V gene. Trimming removed 0 bases at V and 3 bases at J, with 16 bases between. This chain's CDR3 is CASSLAANRAGYNEQFF. The DNA for the CDR3 is TGCGCCAGCAGCTTGGCGGCCAACAGGGCCGGCTACAATGAGCAGTTCTTC.

This clonotype was found a few times. The chain has TRBV14 and TRBJ1-2, with 8 bases fitting TRBD1. Germline V gene lookup returns CDR1 SGHDN and CDR2 FVKESK. The CDR3 loop spans 14 amino acids. Trimming at V came to 4 bases and at J to 6 bases, leaving 7 bases not matched to a gene. Written as DNA, the CDR3 is TGTGCCAGCAGCCCGTTGGACAGGGTCCATGGCTACACCTTC. Its protein product is CASSPLDRVHGYTF.

This clonotype has more than one count but fewer than ten. The chain carries TRBV28 and TRBJ2-7; unclear D gene. CDR1 and CDR2 (germline): MDHEN, SYDVKM. The CDR3 is made up of 11 amino acids. CDR3 protein: CGTGFAYEQYF. In DNA form, the CDR3 reads TGTGGGACCGGGTTCGCCTACGAGCAGTACTTC. Complete variable domain (other parts from reference TRBV28 and TRBJ2-7): DVKVTQSSRYLVKRTGEKVFLECVQDMDHENMFWYRQDPGLGLRLIYFSYDVKMKEKGDIPEGYSVSREKKERFSLILESASTNQTSMYLCGTGFAYEQYFGPGTRLTVT.

This clonotype was recorded a few times. The rearrangement joins TRBV28 to TRBJ2-7; D not resolved. The CDR3 runs 14 residues. Germline V gene sequence: CDR1 MDHEN, CDR2 SYDVKM. V was cut by 2 bases and J by 5 bases, with 13 bases left in between. As DNA, the CDR3 is TGTGCCAGCAGTTTACCTCCTGGTTTCCACGAGCAGTACTTC. This translates into CASSLPPGFHEQYF.

V is TRBV11-2 and J is TRBJ2-3, with 11 bases that match TRBD2. Germline loops: CDR1 SGHAT, CDR2 FQNNGV. The CDR3 totals 19 residues. Trimming cost V 0 bases and J 2 bases; bases outside gene matches: 10. In DNA, the CDR3 is TGTGCCAGCAGCTTAGATTGGGCTAGCGGGGGGTTAAACACAGATACGCAGTATTTT. Translated, it gives CASSLDWASGGLNTDTQYF. Combining the CDR3 with reference TRBV11-2 and TRBJ2-3 gives the whole variable domain EAGVAQSPRYKIIEKRQSVAFWCNPISGHATLYWYQQILGQGPKLLIQFQNNGVVDDSQLPKDRFSAERLKGVDSTLKIQPAKLEDSAVYLCASSLDWASGGLNTDTQYFGPGTRLTVL.

This chain joins TRBV12-3 or TRBV12-4 and TRBJ1-6; D is uncertain. The CDR3 extends over 13 amino acids. V was trimmed by 6 bases and J by 6 bases, leaving 9 bases between them. Here the CDR3 DNA reads TGTGCCAGCAGATCCATTATTAATTCACCCCTCCACTTT. Translation gives CASRSIINSPLHF.

V usage is TRBV28 and J usage is TRBJ2-2; 7 nucleotides align to TRBD1. The CDR3 totals 14 residues. The germline gives CDR1 MDHEN, CDR2 SYDVKM. The V and J ends lost 7 bases and 6 bases, in that order; junction bases with no gene match: 8. CDR3 coding DNA: TGTGCCAGCATCGGGACAGCGGAGGCCGGGGAGCTGTTTTTT. Translated, it gives CASIGTAEAGELFF.

The rearrangement joins TRBV28 to TRBJ2-1, with D possibly being TRBD1 (6 bases). The CDR3 is made up of 14 amino acids. Per germline, CDR1 MDHEN and CDR2 SYDVKM. Trimming stripped 5 bases from V and 2 bases from J, with 10 bases between. CDR3 region: CASSKGGAYNEQFF. For the CDR3, the DNA is TGTGCCAGCAGTAAAGGGGGAGCCTACAATGAGCAGTTCTTC. Using reference TRBV28 and TRBJ2-1 for the parts outside the CDR3, the full variable domain is DVKVTQSSRYLVKRTGEKVFLECVQDMDHENMFWYRQDPGLGLRLIYFSYDVKMKEKGDIPEGYSVSREKKERFSLILESASTNQTSMYLCASSKGGAYNEQFFGPGTRLTVL.

This clonotype was seen repeatedly, ten times or more. The J gene is TRBJ1-5, the V gene TRBV28; D is uncertain. The CDR3 loop spans 14 amino acids. Germline CDR1 reads MDHEN; CDR2 reads SYDVKM. V was trimmed by 6 bases and J by 4 bases, leaving 13 bases between them. The CDR3 DNA is TGTGCCAGCAGCTTAGGGATGGGGAATCAGCCCCAGCATTTT. This encodes CASSLGMGNQPQHF.

This clonotype was counted a few times. V and J are TRBV5-1 and TRBJ1-1, with TRBD1 matching 8 bases. In germline, CDR1 is SGHRS, CDR2 YFSETQ. This CDR3 contains 13 residues. V was clipped by 4 bases and J by 3 bases; unmatched bases: 2. The CDR3 DNA reads TGCGCCAGCAGCCCGGACAGGGACACTGAAGCTTTCTTT. It translates to CASSPDRDTEAFF.

The chain carries TRBV10-1 and TRBJ2-5, with D perhaps matching TRBD1 (5 bases). V lost 7 bases and J 7 bases, leaving 16 bases between the germline ends. This CDR3 region has 13 residues. The germline V gene encodes CDR1 WNHNN and CDR2 SYGVQD (reference sequence). CDR3 sequence: CASIRTRSGTQYF. The CDR3 DNA reads as TGCGCCAGCATCAGGACACGTTCGGGGACCCAGTACTTC.

This chain uses TRBV6-2 or TRBV6-3 with TRBJ1-5, with D possibly TRBD1 on 6 matching bases. The CDR3 has 14 amino acids. The V end was cut by 0 bases, the J end by 6 bases, with 9 bases between. Germline V lookup: CDR1 MNHEY, CDR2 SVGEGT. CDR3 region: CASSYSGAAQPQHF. The CDR3 nucleotides read TGTGCCAGCAGTTACTCGGGGGCGGCTCAGCCCCAGCATTTT.

The chain carries TRBV2 and TRBJ2-1; no clear D. Trimming left V 6 bases short and J 1 base short, with 10 bases between. Germline CDR1 is SNHLY and CDR2 is FYNNEI. The CDR3 totals 14 residues. DNA for the CDR3: TGTGCCAGCAGGGTATGGGGTTCCTACAATGAGCAGTTCTTC. This encodes CASRVWGSYNEQFF. The full variable domain, in which reference TRBV2 and TRBJ2-1 provide the parts outside the CDR3, is EPEVTQTPSHQVTQMGQEVILRCVPISNHLYFYWYRQILGQKVEFLVSFYNNEISEKSEIFDDQFSVERPDGSNFTLKIRSTKLEDSAMYFCASRVWGSYNEQFFGPGTRLTVL.

This clonotype was found many times. The chain employs TRBV9 and TRBJ2-2; D ambiguous. The CDR3 length is 14 residues. V lost 3 bases and J 5 bases, leaving 11 bases between the germline ends. Germline CDR1 reads SGDLS; CDR2 reads YYNGEE. CDR3 coding DNA: TGTGCCAGCAGCGCCACCCTATTAACCGGGGAGCTGTTTTTT. Translation: CASSATLLTGELFF.

The chain links TRBV20-1 to TRBJ2-7, with a possible D match to TRBD2 (5 bases). Germline assignment: CDR1 DFQATT and CDR2 SNEGSKA (reference sequence). Deletions cut 5 bases from V and 3 bases from J, with 17 bases between. The CDR3 consists of 14 residues. CDR3 coding DNA: TGCAGTGCTTCCTCGCGGGCAAATAACTACGAGCAGTACTTC. Its translation: CSASSRANNYEQYF.

The chain joins TRBV5-1 to TRBJ1-1; TRBD1 matches at 7 bases. This CDR3 has 15 amino acids. J gave up 4 bases and V 3 bases, and 9 bases lay outside the gene matches. Germline V gene data show CDR1 as SGHRS and CDR2 as YFSETQ. The CDR3, as DNA: TGCGCCAGCAGCTCGTCGACAGGGACGGCCACTGAAGCTTTCTTT. It translates to CASSSSTGTATEAFF.

The V gene is TRBV5-1, the J gene TRBJ2-7; no clear D. Germline values: CDR1 SGHRS, CDR2 YFSETQ. The length of the CDR3 is 14 residues. V shed 0 bases and J shed 5 bases, with 12 bases lying between them. The DNA of the CDR3 is TGCGCCAGCAGCTTGGGAGGAGCTCTGGACGAGCAGTACTTC. Encoded protein: CASSLGGALDEQYF.

The chain employs TRBV2 and TRBJ2-5; D is ambiguous. V was clipped by 4 bases and J by 1 base, with 13 bases between them. The CDR3 is made up of 15 amino acids. Germline-derived CDR1 and CDR2 are SNHLY and FYNNEI. The CDR3 reads CASSVNTGLQETQYF. The CDR3 nucleotides read TGTGCCAGCAGTGTTAACACGGGTCTCCAAGAGACCCAGTACTTC.